The rows below give T cell receptor beta chains drawn from one sample of a study of blood T cells in healthy people across ages. A single record per CDR3 protein comes from TCRdb applying MiXCR to the 5' RACE reads. Of 550,000 to 750,000 distinct CDR3 sequences in the sample, 20% to 25% were seen once. Sequenced: blood. Receptor source: a man between 65 and 80 years old in good health. CDR3s include the opening cysteine and the closing phenylalanine or tryptophan. D genes are given only for firm matches. Clone size is stated in some rows and not others, as once, few, many or a class when expanded.

J: TRBJ1-3
D: TRBD1
size: -
V: TRBV12-3/TRBV12-4
DNA: TGTGCCAGCACCCTGGGAGGACAGGGTATCTCTGGAAACACCATATATTTT
CDR3: CASTLGGQGISGNTIYF

J: TRBJ1-5
D: TRBD1
size: few
V: TRBV30
DNA: TGTGCCTGGAGAGGACAGGGGAGTCAGCCCCAGCATTTT
CDR3: CAWRGQGSQPQHF

J: TRBJ2-5
D: -
size: many
V: TRBV12-3/TRBV12-4
DNA: TGTGCCAGCAGTTTAGGCGGGCAAGGCCAAGAGACCCAGTACTTC
CDR3: CASSLGGQGQETQYF

J: TRBJ2-2
D: TRBD1
size: -
V: TRBV29-1
DNA: TGCAGCGCAAGGGACAGGGGGCGCACCGGGGAGCTGTTTTTT
CDR3: CSARDRGRTGELFF

J: TRBJ2-1
D: -
size: -
V: TRBV7-2
DNA: TGTGCCAGCAGCGGGGTGGGGGTCGGCAATGAGCAGTTCTTC
CDR3: CASSGVGVGNEQFF

J: TRBJ2-5
D: -
size: many
V: TRBV4-1
DNA: TGCGCCAGCAGCCAATCTCTAGGGCTTGTGGCCCAGTACTTC
CDR3: CASSQSLGLVAQYF

J: TRBJ2-3
D: -
size: -
V: TRBV28
DNA: TGTGCCAGCAGTTTGAGGGTGGGGTACACAGATACGCAGTATTTT
CDR3: CASSLRVGYTDTQYF

J: TRBJ2-1
D: TRBD1
size: few
V: TRBV6-4
DNA: TGTGCCAGCAGTGTGGGACAAGGACAGGGTACCAATGAGCAGTTCTTC
CDR3: CASSVGQGQGTNEQFF

J: TRBJ2-5
D: TRBD2
size: few
V: TRBV5-6
DNA: TGTGCCAGCAGCTCGGGACTAGCACACGAGACCCAGTACTTC
CDR3: CASSSGLAHETQYF

J: TRBJ2-2
D: -
size: few
V: TRBV9
DNA: TGTGCCAGCAGCGTAGCGGCGAACACCGGGGAGCTGTTTTTT
CDR3: CASSVAANTGELFF

J: TRBJ1-4
D: TRBD1
size: many
V: TRBV6-6
DNA: TGTGCCAGCCTCGACAGGGGAGGCGAAAAACTGTTTTTT
CDR3: CASLDRGGEKLFF

J: TRBJ2-5
D: TRBD2
size: -
V: TRBV10-3
DNA: TGTGCCATCAGTGAGCTGGGACTAGCGGGCGTCCCCGAGGAAGAGACCCAGTACTTC
CDR3: CAISELGLAGVPEEETQYF

J: TRBJ2-6
D: -
size: few
V: TRBV25-1
DNA: TGTGCCAGCAGTGAACCTTCGACAGCGGGGGCCAACGTCCTGACTTTC
CDR3: CASSEPSTAGANVLTF

J: TRBJ1-1
D: TRBD1
size: -
V: TRBV29-1
DNA: TGCAGCGGAACGGGACAGTTGAACACTGAAGCTTTCTTT
CDR3: CSGTGQLNTEAFF

J: TRBJ2-1
D: TRBD2
size: -
V: TRBV15
DNA: TGTGCCACCAGCGCCCTCGGGACTAGCGGATACAATGAGCAGTTCTTC
CDR3: CATSALGTSGYNEQFF

J: TRBJ2-2
D: -
size: few
V: TRBV28
DNA: TGTGCCAGCAGTTTAGGGACACCCCACACCGGGGAGCTGTTTTTT
CDR3: CASSLGTPHTGELFF

J: TRBJ2-6
D: -
size: few
V: TRBV3-1
DNA: TGTGCCAGCAGCCAAGAGGGTAGCGCGGGCTCTGGGGCCAACGTCCTGACTTTC
CDR3: CASSQEGSAGSGANVLTF

J: TRBJ1-2
D: -
size: -
V: TRBV3-1
DNA: TGTGCCAGCAGCCACTACGACAGGTTGAGGGGTCATGGCTACACCTTC
CDR3: CASSHYDRLRGHGYTF

J: TRBJ1-1
D: TRBD1
size: many
V: TRBV2
DNA: TGTGCCAGCAGTGATACAGGGGCTGAAGCTTTCTTT
CDR3: CASSDTGAEAFF

J: TRBJ1-4
D: TRBD1
size: many
V: TRBV2
DNA: TGTGCCAGCAGATCGAGCCCGGGACAGACTAATGAAAAACTGTTTTTT
CDR3: CASRSSPGQTNEKLFF

J: TRBJ2-3
D: TRBD2
size: few
V: TRBV20-1
DNA: TGCAGTGCTAGAGTTCCTAGCGGGCATAGCACAGATACGCAGTATTTT
CDR3: CSARVPSGHSTDTQYF

J: TRBJ2-7
D: -
size: few
V: TRBV28
DNA: TGTGCCAGCAGTGGTGCTAGTGCCTCCTCCTACGAGCAGTACTTC
CDR3: CASSGASASSYEQYF

J: TRBJ2-5
D: -
size: -
V: TRBV20-1
DNA: TGCAGTGCCCCTCGGTCGGGGGTCCAAGAGACCCAGTACTTC
CDR3: CSAPRSGVQETQYF

J: TRBJ2-3
D: -
size: -
V: TRBV10-3
DNA: TGTGCCATCAGGGGCACAGATACGCAGTATTTT
CDR3: CAIRGTDTQYF

J: TRBJ2-1
D: -
size: -
V: TRBV28
DNA: TGTGCCAGCACTAGCCGGGGGGCTGGATCCTACAATGAGCAGTTCTTC
CDR3: CASTSRGAGSYNEQFF

J: TRBJ2-3
D: -
size: few
V: TRBV13
DNA: TGTGCCAGCAGCTTAGGCCTAGCCGGGGTAAATACGAAGTATTTT
CDR3: CASSLGLAGVNTKYF

J: TRBJ2-7
D: -
size: -
V: TRBV30
DNA: TGTGCCTGGAGTCCGACCGACAGGTATTCCTACGAGCAGTACTTC
CDR3: CAWSPTDRYSYEQYF

J: TRBJ1-1
D: -
size: -
V: TRBV25-1
DNA: TGTGCCAGCAGTGAGCAGACATCCCGTGCTTTCTTT
CDR3: CASSEQTSRAFF

J: TRBJ2-1
D: TRBD2
size: few
V: TRBV9
DNA: TGTGCCAGCAGCCCGGGACTAGCGGGAGCTGGAGAGCAGTTCTTC
CDR3: CASSPGLAGAGEQFF

J: TRBJ1-4
D: -
size: few
V: TRBV5-1
DNA: TGCGCCAGCAGCTTGGAACAGGGTGCTAATGAAAAACTGTTTTTT
CDR3: CASSLEQGANEKLFF

J: TRBJ2-4
D: TRBD2
size: many
V: TRBV20-1
DNA: TGCAGTGCTGTCGGGGGGGGACTAGCGGGAGTAGGCATTCAGTACTTC
CDR3: CSAVGGGLAGVGIQYF

J: TRBJ2-1
D: TRBD2
size: -
V: TRBV20-1
DNA: TGCAGTGCTAGAGTGGATAGCGGGAGTTGGAATGAGCAGTTCTTC
CDR3: CSARVDSGSWNEQFF

J: TRBJ2-1
D: -
size: many
V: TRBV4-1
DNA: TGCGCCAGCAGCCAAGGGGTCGGTGGTGAGCAGTTCTTC
CDR3: CASSQGVGGEQFF

J: TRBJ2-3
D: TRBD2
size: -
V: TRBV19
DNA: TGTGCCAGTAGTGCGTCTAGCGGGAGCCGCACAGATACGCAGTATTTT
CDR3: CASSASSGSRTDTQYF

J: TRBJ2-5
D: -
size: few
V: TRBV3-1
DNA: TGTGCCAGCAGCCAAAAACGGGATCAAGAGACCCAGTACTTC
CDR3: CASSQKRDQETQYF

J: TRBJ1-2
D: -
size: -
V: TRBV20-1
DNA: TGCAGTGCTAGAGATTCAACCGGGGCTAACTATGGCTACACCTTC
CDR3: CSARDSTGANYGYTF

J: TRBJ2-7
D: -
size: -
V: TRBV6-2/TRBV6-3
DNA: TGTGCCAGCACCCAAGGGTCGGGCCTCTACGAGCAGTACTTC
CDR3: CASTQGSGLYEQYF

J: TRBJ1-6
D: -
size: few
V: TRBV29-1
DNA: TGCAGCGTAATGGAGGCTGGGGGAAATTCACCCCTCCACTTT
CDR3: CSVMEAGGNSPLHF

J: TRBJ2-3
D: TRBD2
size: -
V: TRBV12-3/TRBV12-4
DNA: TGTGCCAGCAGCCTGGGGAGTAGCGGGAGGGGAAATACGCAGTATTTT
CDR3: CASSLGSSGRGNTQYF

J: TRBJ2-1
D: TRBD1
size: -
V: TRBV29-1
DNA: TGCAGCGTAAAGGGACAGGGGGCCCATGAGCAGTTCTTC
CDR3: CSVKGQGAHEQFF

J: TRBJ2-1
D: TRBD2
size: -
V: TRBV7-9
DNA: TGTGCCAGCAGCTCCCCGGGACTAGCGGGGGTTAGCTCCTACAATGAGCAGTTCTTC
CDR3: CASSSPGLAGVSSYNEQFF

J: TRBJ2-3
D: TRBD1
size: -
V: TRBV6-6
DNA: TGTGCCAGCAGGACAGGGTTAAGCACAGATACGCAGTATTTT
CDR3: CASRTGLSTDTQYF

J: TRBJ1-2
D: TRBD1
size: few
V: TRBV5-1
DNA: TGCGCCAGCAGCCAGGACAGGCGCTACACCTTC
CDR3: CASSQDRRYTF

J: TRBJ1-4
D: -
size: few
V: TRBV11-2
DNA: TGTGCCAGCAGGGAGAGCAGTTCAACTAATGAAAAACTGTTTTTT
CDR3: CASRESSSTNEKLFF

J: TRBJ2-3
D: TRBD2
size: -
V: TRBV28
DNA: TGTGCCAGCAGCCCATCGGAGGGGAGGGCAGATACGCAGTATTTT
CDR3: CASSPSEGRADTQYF

J: TRBJ2-7
D: TRBD2
size: -
V: TRBV7-6
DNA: TGTGCCAGCAGCTTGTTTGCTAGCGGGTTCTACGAGCAGTACTTC
CDR3: CASSLFASGFYEQYF

J: TRBJ2-1
D: -
size: few
V: TRBV29-1
DNA: TGCAGCGTTGATGTGGTGACATACAATGAGCAGTTCTTC
CDR3: CSVDVVTYNEQFF

J: TRBJ1-2
D: TRBD1
size: few
V: TRBV6-5
DNA: TGTGCCAGCAGTTACTCGGACAGGAACTATGGCTACACCTTC
CDR3: CASSYSDRNYGYTF

J: TRBJ2-5
D: TRBD2
size: -
V: TRBV11-2
DNA: TGTGCCAGCAGTTCTCGAGGAGGCGGGAGTCGAGAGACCCAGTACTTC
CDR3: CASSSRGGGSRETQYF

J: TRBJ2-1
D: -
size: few
V: TRBV28
DNA: TGTGCCAGCAGTCTCTCAGGGAGAGTGGGGGCAGACTCCTACAATGAGCAGTTCTTC
CDR3: CASSLSGRVGADSYNEQFF

J: TRBJ2-1
D: -
size: -
V: TRBV24-1
DNA: TGTGCCACCAGTGATTATCCCAGGGTCCGTGAGCAGTTCTTC
CDR3: CATSDYPRVREQFF

J: TRBJ1-5
D: TRBD1
size: few
V: TRBV4-3
DNA: TGCGCCAGCAGCCAAGATCTGACAGGGAATCAGCCCCAGCATTTT
CDR3: CASSQDLTGNQPQHF

J: TRBJ1-2
D: -
size: -
V: TRBV6-1
DNA: TGTGCCACCCAACTAAAATTGGACGGTTATAGTGATTCGGGCTACACCTTC
CDR3: CATQLKLDGYSDSGYTF

J: TRBJ2-3
D: -
size: few
V: TRBV3-1
DNA: TGTGCCAGCAGCCATTGGGGGACAGATACGCAGTATTTT
CDR3: CASSHWGTDTQYF

J: TRBJ1-2
D: TRBD1
size: -
V: TRBV6-6
DNA: TGTGCCAGCAGACCGGGACAGGATTATGGCTACACTTTC
CDR3: CASRPGQDYGYTF

J: TRBJ2-1
D: -
size: -
V: TRBV29-1
DNA: TGCAGCGCCGGCTTGTCGGCGGGATCCAATGAGCAGTTCTTC
CDR3: CSAGLSAGSNEQFF

J: TRBJ2-2
D: -
size: -
V: TRBV9
DNA: TGTGCCAGCAGCGTAGGGACGACCCTTACCGGGGAGCTGTTTTTT
CDR3: CASSVGTTLTGELFF

J: TRBJ1-6
D: -
size: few
V: TRBV12-3/TRBV12-4
DNA: TGTGCCAGCAGTCCTCAGGGTTTTAATTCACCCCTCCACTTT
CDR3: CASSPQGFNSPLHF

J: TRBJ2-7
D: -
size: -
V: TRBV6-1
DNA: TGTGCCAGCAGCGCCAACCCAGGAGTCGGACTAACCTACGAGCAGTACTTC
CDR3: CASSANPGVGLTYEQYF